The present T cell receptor beta chain was sequenced within a study of blood T cell repertoires in COVID-19. Study in general: The samples span acute and convalescent COVID-19 from the United States, Italy and Spain. PBMCs, B-cell-depleted T cells, or T cells provided the cDNA or gDNA that made up the material.

As handled by the study authors: It was from reference gene primer amplification that nucleated cell counts were estimated. Assay: immunoSEQ multiplex PCR; the TCRdb copy retains only in-frame clones and omits some. V and J calls and clone size are copied from that table; D and trimming were computed from the DNA. The sample records tens of thousands of clones, approximately 86% being singletons. CDR3 size: 16 residues. Germline V CDR1 and CDR2: SGHVS, FQNEAQ. The junction had 2 bases not matched to a gene; V was cut back by 0 bases and J by 4 bases. The V and J genes are TRBV7-8 and TRBJ1-5; 11 nucleotides agree with TRBD1. Sequencing was done on a sample of peripheral blood. This clonotype was obtained from a man in his 60s with active COVID-19. For the CDR3, the DNA is TGTGCCAGCAGCTTAGCAGGACAGGGGGCTAATCAGCCCCAGCATTTT. Translation gives CASSLAGQGANQPQHF.